The 11 T cell receptor beta chains listed next were all sequenced from one sample in a study of blood T cells in healthy people across ages. The use of a sample-barcoded 5' primer and a J-beta primer mix characterized a second PCR of roughly 7 to 11 cycles. TCRdb redid the calling of the 5' RACE reads with MiXCR, one entry per CDR3 protein. The sample contains 920,000 or so distinct CDR3 sequences, 40% to 45% of which appear only once. The sample comprised blood. The receptors here all came from a woman in her fifties or sixties in good health.

In nucleotides, the CDR3 is TGCGCCAGCAGCTGGAGAGCGGGGCGGACAGATACGCAGTATTTT. Translated, it gives CASSWRAGRTDTQYF. The chain employs TRBV5-1 and TRBJ2-3; 7 bases match TRBD2. CDR1 is SGHRS, CDR2 YFSETQ, per germline. The CDR3 is made up of 15 amino acids. V lost 3 bases to trimming and J lost 3 bases; unmatched junction nucleotides: 7.

The J gene is TRBJ1-2, the V gene TRBV7-2; the match to TRBD1 covers 7 bases. The V and J ends lost 5 bases and 7 bases, in that order; junction bases with no gene match: 4. Germline V lookup: CDR1 SGHTA, CDR2 FQGNSA. The CDR3 spans 12 residues. DNA for the CDR3: TGTGCCAGCAGCATCCCAGGGGGTGGCTACACCTTC. Its protein is CASSIPGGGYTF.

This clonotype has a handful of counts. The chain joins TRBV7-2 to TRBJ1-4; D might be TRBD1 (5 bases). This CDR3 is 15 amino acids long. Trimming cost V 3 bases and J 0 bases, with 8 bases left between them. CDR1 is SGHTA, CDR2 FQGNSA, per germline. Written as DNA, the CDR3 is TGTGCCAGCAGCTTTGGGGGTGCAACTAATGAAAAACTGTTTTTT. This codes for CASSFGGATNEKLFF.

V is TRBV27 and J is TRBJ2-3, with TRBD2 identical over 7 bases. V lost 5 bases, J lost 4 bases, and 9 bases stayed unmatched. Germline lookup yields CDR1 MNHEY and CDR2 SMNVEV (reference sequence). CDR3 length: 15 amino acids. In nucleotides, the CDR3 is TGTGCCAGCAGTATGGGGGAGGGTCGCGCAGATACGCAGTATTTT. Amino acid sequence: CASSMGEGRADTQYF.

The chain recombines TRBV6-2 or TRBV6-3 with TRBJ2-7; 8 bases agree with TRBD2. TRBJ2-5 explains the end of the DNA better; the J call may be wrong. Per the germline V gene, CDR1 is MNHEY and CDR2 is SVGEGT. This CDR3 region has 13 residues. CDR3 sequence: CASSYVREGTQYF. DNA for the CDR3: TGTGCCAGCAGTTACGTTCGGGAGGGGACCCAGTACTTC.

In this sample, this clonotype turned up once. The chain has TRBV12-3 or TRBV12-4 and TRBJ1-2; D call uncertain. This CDR3 spans 12 amino acids. Trimming shortened V by 2 bases and J by 5 bases, and 6 bases separated the two germline ends. Written as DNA, the CDR3 is TGTGCCAGCAGTTTAAGTCATTATGGCTACACCTTC. Translated: CASSLSHYGYTF.

The rearrangement joins TRBV28 to TRBJ2-7, with D possibly being TRBD2 (5 bases). V was shortened by 8 bases and J by 2 bases, with 19 bases between the two germline ends. CDR1 MDHEN and CDR2 SYDVKM come from the germline V gene. This CDR3 region has 15 residues. CDR3 amino acids: CASYYFSVYPYEQYF. The DNA of the CDR3 is TGTGCCAGCTATTACTTTAGCGTATACCCCTACGAGCAGTACTTC.

The chain is built from TRBV7-9 and TRBJ2-7; 8 bases agree with TRBD2. Germline V CDR1 and CDR2: SEHNR, FQNEAQ (reference sequence). This CDR3 is built from 16 residues. The ends lost 5 bases at V and 1 base at J; junction bases unmatched: 10. The CDR3 DNA reads TGTGCCAGCAGCAAACCGTCAAGCGGGGGATCCTACGAGCAGTACTTC. Translated, it gives CASSKPSSGGSYEQYF.

The rearrangement uses TRBV28 and TRBJ1-2; D is perhaps TRBD1 (6 bases). CDR1 MDHEN and CDR2 SYDVKM come from the germline V gene. Trimming took off 5 bases at V and 1 base at J, with 8 bases between the two ends. The CDR3 runs to 13 residues. In DNA form, the CDR3 reads TGTGCCAGCAGTAGGGGGATTAACTATGGCTACACCTTC. Translation gives CASSRGINYGYTF.

This clonotype has more than one count but fewer than ten. V gene TRBV10-3 combines with J gene TRBJ2-7; D gene ambiguous. CDR3 length: 14 residues. Trimming removed 8 bases from V and 2 bases from J, with 16 bases in between. Germline assignment: CDR1 ENHRY and CDR2 SYGVKD. Here the CDR3 DNA reads TGTGCCATCGCCATTATAGAGACCGCCTACGAGCAGTACTTC. Protein sequence: CAIAIIETAYEQYF.

The rearrangement joins TRBV6-5 to TRBJ1-2, with 8 bases that match TRBD1. The V segment lost 6 bases and the J segment 2 bases; nucleotides outside the gene matches: 11. Germline CDR1 MNHEY, CDR2 SVGAGI. The CDR3 covers 16 residues. CDR3 sequence reads: CASSPLGTGLNYGYTF. CDR3 nucleotide sequence: TGTGCCAGCAGCCCCCTCGGGACAGGATTAAACTATGGCTACACCTTC.